Below are 7 T cell receptor beta chains sequenced from a single sample in a study of blood T cell repertoires in COVID-19. Produced via immunoSEQ multiplex PCR; TCRdb's table is partial and in-frame only. The data show more than 80,000 clones, about 90% seen once. The source material was peripheral blood. Receptor source: a man aged 18 to 35 with COVID-19, enrolled during active disease.

This chain joins TRBV10-2 and TRBJ2-1, with TRBD1 as a possible D gene (5 bases). V was trimmed by 8 bases and J by 0 bases, leaving 11 bases between them. CDR1 and CDR2 from the germline V gene are WSHSY and SAAADI. This CDR3 has 14 amino acids. In nucleotides, the CDR3 is TGCGCCAGCGTTCGACAGAGCTCCTACAATGAGCAGTTCTTC. Its translation is CASVRQSSYNEQFF.

V usage is TRBV7-2 and J usage is TRBJ2-7; 12 positions agree with TRBD2. Germline CDR1 is SGHTA and CDR2 is FQGNSA. The trim removed 5 bases at V and 5 bases at J, leaving 4 bases unmatched. The CDR3 extends over 14 amino acids. CDR3 region: CASSPTSGRNEQYF. DNA of the CDR3: TGTGCCAGCAGCCCTACTAGCGGGAGGAACGAGCAGTACTTC.

V gene TRBV5-4 combines with J gene TRBJ1-1; a weak D match, TRBD1 (5 bases). This CDR3 region has 12 residues. Looked up from germline, CDR1 is SGHNT and CDR2 is YYREEE (reference sequence). V gave up 0 bases and J gave up 5 bases, with 5 bases separating them. The CDR3 sequence: CASSLGQTEAFF. The CDR3 DNA follows: TGTGCCAGCAGCTTGGGACAGACTGAAGCTTTCTTT.

The V call is TRBV7-9, the J call TRBJ2-1; D may be TRBD2 (6 bases). Germline loops: CDR1 SEHNR, CDR2 FQNEAQ (reference sequence). The V end was cut by 2 bases, the J end by 6 bases, with 17 bases between. This CDR3 has 16 residues. The CDR3 region is CASSLIRGNAPNEQFF. The CDR3 bases are TGTGCCAGCAGCTTAATTCGCGGGAACGCCCCCAATGAGCAGTTCTTC.

The rearrangement joins TRBV3-1 (or the pseudogene TRBV3-2) to TRBJ2-7; TRBD2 matches 9 bases. V was clipped by 4 bases and J by 4 bases; unmatched bases: 11. The CDR3 loop spans 16 amino acids. Germline V lookup: CDR1 LGHDT, CDR2 YNNKEL (reference sequence). CDR3 nucleotide sequence: TGTGCCAGCAGCCCCCCCTTTAGCGGGAGAGGGTACGAGCAGTACTTC. As protein: CASSPPFSGRGYEQYF.

This clone is a singleton in its sample. The chain employs TRBV28 and TRBJ1-2, with D hard to call. The V end was cut by 3 bases, the J end by 4 bases, with 9 bases between. Per germline, CDR1 MDHEN and CDR2 SYDVKM. The CDR3 has 13 amino acids. CDR3: CASSFGLPYGYTF. The CDR3 DNA follows: TGTGCCAGCAGTTTTGGGCTGCCCTATGGCTACACCTTC.

The rearrangement uses TRBV9 and TRBJ2-5, with D unresolved. The germline V gene encodes CDR1 SGDLS and CDR2 YYNGEE. CDR3 size: 15 residues. Trimming shortened V by 0 bases and J by 5 bases, and 14 bases separated the two germline ends. The CDR3 coding sequence is TGTGCCAGCAGCGTAGCAGGTACGGCTGAGGAGACCCAGTACTTC. Amino acid sequence: CASSVAGTAEETQYF.